The rows below give T cell receptor beta chains drawn from one sample of a study of Ad26.COV2.S vaccination and SARS-CoV-2 variants. The method was immunoSEQ multiplex PCR; TCRdb's version includes in-frame clones alone and lacks a portion of them. The repertoire holds 380,000 or so clones, with around nine tenths as singletons. The sample was peripheral blood, taken in a trial of Ad26.COV2.S vaccine versus placebo. The source of these receptors is a person aged 18 to 65 who received the Ad26.COV2.S COVID-19 vaccine or a placebo. CDR3s include the opening cysteine and the closing phenylalanine or tryptophan. Each record gives: J gene, V gene, D gene, clone size, CDR3 DNA, CDR3 protein. The D gene is left open where the match is weak. Clone size, where shown, is once, few, many, or a class for clones that have expanded.

TRBJ1-1	TRBV9	.	.	TGTGCCAGCAGCGTAGCCGGGGGCCGTGGGACTGAAGCTTTCTTT	CASSVAGGRGTEAFF
TRBJ2-7	TRBV6-5	TRBD1	.	TGTGCCAGCAGCCTCGTTCAGGGGGCTTACGAGCAGTACTTC	CASSLVQGAYEQYF
TRBJ2-3	TRBV19	TRBD1	.	TGTGCCAGTAGTCCCCAAGGACAGGGCCTTTGGGTGGATACGCAGTATTTT	CASSPQGQGLWVDTQYF
TRBJ2-3	TRBV9	.	.	TGTGCCAGCAGCGTAGAAAGGGGCGGAACAGATACGCAGTATTTT	CASSVERGGTDTQYF
TRBJ1-5	TRBV5-6	.	few	TGTGCCAGCAGCTTGGCCGGGGGCTTGCAGCCCCAGCATTTT	CASSLAGGLQPQHF
TRBJ2-2	TRBV7-9	TRBD1	.	TGTGCCAGCAGCCTCGGACAGGGTGGGGACACCGGGGAGCTGTTTTTT	CASSLGQGGDTGELFF
TRBJ2-1	TRBV9	.	.	TGTGCCAGCAGCGTGGCTAGCCTACAAAATGAGCAGTTCTTC	CASSVASLQNEQFF
TRBJ2-3	TRBV10-1	.	.	TGCGCCAGCAGTGAGTCGACCGGGGATACGCAGTATTTT	CASSESTGDTQYF
TRBJ1-2	TRBV24-1	.	.	TGTGCCACCAGTGGTACAGCCGGGGAGGGAGATAACTATGGCTACACCTTC	CATSGTAGEGDNYGYTF
TRBJ2-1	TRBV7-9	.	.	TGTGCCAGCAGCTTTTGGCCTTTTGAGCAGTTCTTC	CASSFWPFEQFF
TRBJ1-5	TRBV5-6	.	.	TGTGCCAGCAGCACCCGAGGGGCTAGTCAGCCCCAGCATTTT	CASSTRGASQPQHF
TRBJ1-6	TRBV2	.	many	TGTGCCAGCAGTCCAGGGACTAATTCACCCCTCCACTTT	CASSPGTNSPLHF
TRBJ2-3	TRBV4-3	.	.	TGCGCCAGCAGCCCCTTTACGGGGGGCACAGATACGCAGTATTTT	CASSPFTGGTDTQYF
TRBJ2-3	TRBV7-2	TRBD2	once	TGTGCCAGCAGCCGCCGGACTAGCGGGAGGGCCCTATTCACAGATACGCAGTATTTT	CASSRRTSGRALFTDTQYF
TRBJ2-7	TRBV4-1	.	.	TGCGCCAGCAGCCAGCCAGGGTTCAGGGCCGAGCAGTACTTC	CASSQPGFRAEQYF
TRBJ1-1	TRBV6-5	.	.	TGTGCCAGCAGTCCCCCCTGGGGGAACACTGAAGCTTTCTTT	CASSPPWGNTEAFF
TRBJ1-2	TRBV30	.	.	TGTGCCTGGAGCGAACAGGGAATTGGAGACTATGGCTACACCTTC	CAWSEQGIGDYGYTF
TRBJ2-1	TRBV5-4	TRBD2	.	TGTGCCAGCAGCTCCGGACTAGGCGGCCGTAGTGAGCAGTTCTTC	CASSSGLGGRSEQFF
TRBJ1-2	TRBV6-2/TRBV6-3	.	.	TGTGCCAGCAGTTCTCGGACGGAGGCCCGATTCTATGGCTACACCTTC	CASSSRTEARFYGYTF
TRBJ2-1	TRBV18	.	.	TGTGCCAGCTCACCACCGAGAGGGAGAGGTTGGAATGAGCAGTTCTTC	CASSPPRGRGWNEQFF
TRBJ2-1	TRBV28	TRBD2	.	TGTGCCAGCAGAAGACTAGCGGGAGTGGGCAATGAGCAGTTCTTC	CASRRLAGVGNEQFF
TRBJ1-4	TRBV6-1	.	.	TGTGCCAGCAGTGACCGGGGCCTTAATGAAAAACTGTTTTTT	CASSDRGLNEKLFF
TRBJ1-2	TRBV27	TRBD1	once	TGTGCCAGCAGTTTTAACAGGGGTTTCAACTATGGCTACACCTTC	CASSFNRGFNYGYTF
TRBJ2-1	TRBV19	TRBD2	.	TGTGCCAGTAGTAGGACTAGCGGGAGGAACTACAATGAGCAGTTCTTC	CASSRTSGRNYNEQFF
TRBJ1-4	TRBV4-2	TRBD1	.	TGTGCCAGCAGCCCCAGACAGGGGGTTGCAACTAATGAAAAACTGTTTTTT	CASSPRQGVATNEKLFF
TRBJ2-7	TRBV4-3	.	.	TGCGCCAGCAGCCAAGATCGGGCAGCTCCCATGGGGTACTTC	CASSQDRAAPMGYF
TRBJ1-6	TRBV19	.	.	TGTGCCAGTAGTGCCTGGGGTGCCTATAATTCACCCCTCCACTTT	CASSAWGAYNSPLHF
TRBJ1-1	TRBV2	.	.	TGTGCCAGCACAGGAAACACTGAAGCTTTCTTT	CASTGNTEAFF
TRBJ1-6	TRBV2	TRBD1	.	TGTGCCAGCAGTGAAAGAGGACAGGGATCCACGCCCCTCCACTTT	CASSERGQGSTPLHF
TRBJ2-7	TRBV6-1	.	.	TGTGCCAGCAGTGAACGCAGGGTTGCCTACGAGCAGTACTTC	CASSERRVAYEQYF
TRBJ1-6	TRBV10-2	TRBD1	once	TGCGCCAGCAGTTACGACAGGGGAGCGGATTCACCCCTCCACTTT	CASSYDRGADSPLHF
TRBJ1-6	TRBV6-1	.	.	TGTGCCAGCAGTGAGAGCTCCTATAATTCACCCCTCCACTTT	CASSESSYNSPLHF
TRBJ2-3	TRBV13	TRBD1	.	TGTGCCAGCAGCTTAGGCCTAGAGGACAGGGGGCTTCTGACAGATACGCAGTATTTT	CASSLGLEDRGLLTDTQYF
TRBJ2-3	TRBV7-8	TRBD1	once	TGTGCCAGCAGCTTGGACTCGGACAGGGTCATAGATACGCAGTATTTT	CASSLDSDRVIDTQYF
TRBJ2-1	TRBV30	.	.	TGTGCCTGGAGTGTATACGTCGGGAATGAGCAGTTCTTC	CAWSVYVGNEQFF
TRBJ1-2	TRBV6-1	.	.	TGTGCCAGCAGTGAACATTCGGGACAAGGGGGTTATGGCTACACCTTC	CASSEHSGQGGYGYTF
TRBJ1-2	TRBV12-3/TRBV12-4	TRBD1	.	TGTGCCAGCAGCTCGACAGGGGACTATGGCTACACCTTC	CASSSTGDYGYTF
TRBJ2-1	TRBV28	TRBD2	once	TGTGCCAGCAGTCCCCGAGGTGAGCGGGGCTCCTACAATGAGCAGTTCTTC	CASSPRGERGSYNEQFF
TRBJ2-3	TRBV28	TRBD2	.	TGTGCCAGCAGTCTAACTAGCGGGGTAATGCAGTATTTT	CASSLTSGVMQYF
TRBJ2-1	TRBV7-9	.	once	TGTGCCAGCAGCTTTGCGGGACTTTACAATGAGCAGTTCTTC	CASSFAGLYNEQFF
TRBJ2-2	TRBV5-4	.	.	TGTGCCAGCAGCTTCAGCGGAGCGAACACCGGGGAGCTGTTTTTT	CASSFSGANTGELFF
TRBJ1-3	TRBV28	.	once	TGTGCCAGCAGTCCTCCTGACACGCAGAACACCATATATTTT	CASSPPDTQNTIYF
TRBJ2-6	TRBV29-1	.	once	TGCAGCGTTGCCGACTCTGGGGCCAACGTCCTGACTTTC	CSVADSGANVLTF
TRBJ2-5	TRBV10-3	TRBD1	.	TGTGCCATCAGCCCGGGACAGGTCTACCAAGAGACCCAGTACTTC	CAISPGQVYQETQYF
TRBJ2-7	TRBV4-3	TRBD1	.	TGCGCCAGCAGCCCCCGGGACAGCTCCTACGAGCAGTACTTC	CASSPRDSSYEQYF
TRBJ2-2	TRBV7-2	TRBD1	.	TGTGCCAGCAGCTTGATACAGGGGCACACCGGGGAGCTGTTTTTT	CASSLIQGHTGELFF
TRBJ1-1	TRBV11-2	.	.	TGTGCCAGCAGCTTAGAACAGACGGTTACTGAAGCTTTCTTT	CASSLEQTVTEAFF
TRBJ2-1	TRBV11-2	.	.	TGTGCCAGCACCGAATACAATGAGCAGTTCTTC	CASTEYNEQFF
TRBJ2-1	TRBV2	.	.	TGTGCCAGCAGTGTGATCACGGGCTCCTACAATGAGCAGTTCTTC	CASSVITGSYNEQFF
TRBJ1-5	TRBV3-1/TRBV3-2	.	.	TGTGCCAGCAGCCAAGATTTTCGGGGCAATCAGCCCCAGCATTTT	CASSQDFRGNQPQHF
TRBJ1-2	TRBV5-4	.	few	TGTGCCAGCGGAAGGACAGAGCTCTATGGCTACACCTTC	CASGRTELYGYTF
TRBJ2-7	TRBV18	TRBD1	.	TGTGCCAGCTCACCACTCTCCTCGACAGGGATTTCGATTAACGAGCAGTACTTC	CASSPLSSTGISINEQYF
TRBJ1-1	TRBV27	.	.	TGTGCCAGCAGGATCAGGGAGGACACTGAAGCTTTCTTT	CASRIREDTEAFF
TRBJ2-7	TRBV9	TRBD1	.	TGTGCCAGCGACCCCGGGACAGGGGACCCTCGGGAGCAGTACTTC	CASDPGTGDPREQYF
TRBJ1-5	TRBV19	.	few	TGTGCCAGTAGTATCGGCAGGGAATTTTATCAGCCCCAGCATTTT	CASSIGREFYQPQHF
TRBJ2-1	TRBV7-9	TRBD2	.	TGTGCCAGCAGCTTCTTAACAGCGGGGGGGTTTAATGAGCAGTTCTTC	CASSFLTAGGFNEQFF
TRBJ2-2	TRBV7-9	.	few	TGTGCCAGCAGCCCCGAGGCATTCGGGGAGCTGTTTTTT	CASSPEAFGELFF
TRBJ2-7	TRBV5-4	TRBD1	.	TGTGCCAGCAGCGACAGGGTAAACTACGAGCAGTACTTC	CASSDRVNYEQYF
TRBJ2-7	TRBV27	TRBD2	once	TGTGCCAGCAGGGGGGGACTAGCGGGGTACGAGCAGTACTTC	CASRGGLAGYEQYF